This TCR beta chain was documented in a study of blood T cell repertoires in COVID-19. At the level of the study: From the United States, Italy and Spain came samples of acute and convalescent COVID-19. T cells, B-cell-depleted T cells, or PBMCs supplied cDNA or gDNA.

Germline-derived CDR1 and CDR2 are SGHAT and FQNNGV. The V end was cut by 5 bases, the J end by 4 bases, with 11 bases between. This CDR3 region has 13 residues. Original analysis: Amplification of reference gene primers provided the estimated nucleated cell counts. Clones were sequenced by immunoSEQ multiplex PCR, and TCRdb holds only the in-frame ones, with some missing. The D gene and trimming were derived from the DNA, and the V and J assignments and clone size from that table. This sample has tens of thousands of clones; 70% to 90% occur once, and the top ten carry about 7%. V gene TRBV11-2 combines with J gene TRBJ1-2, with a possible D match to TRBD1 (5 bases). Input material: peripheral blood. The source is a man in his 70s with acute or convalescent COVID-19. DNA of the CDR3: TGTGCCAGCAGCCCAACGGGGGGCTATGGCTACACCTTC. As protein: CASSPTGGYGYTF.